A selection of T cell receptor beta chains follows, all from one sample in a study of shared clonotypes between healthy human individuals. The data were produced by immunoSEQ multiplex PCR, yet TCRdb's version contains in-frame clones alone and is incomplete. Altogether 2 million to 2.5 million clones are present, approximately 95% being singletons, with the ten largest covering about 0.39%. The sequencing sample was made of naive CD4+ T cells from PBMCs. Every receptor here comes from a man aged 18 to 35 in good health. Some clones in this sample may be carry-over from other donors' samples. Both conserved end residues are part of each CDR3. A D gene is named only where the DNA matches it firmly. Rows give clone size only sometimes, using once, few, many, or a class for an expanded clone.

abundance	j_gene	d_gene	v_gene	CDR3aa	CDR3nt
NA	TRBJ1-1	NA	TRBV5-1	CASSLEGQAFF	TGCGCCAGCAGCTTGGAGGGGCAAGCTTTCTTT
NA	TRBJ2-6	NA	TRBV7-8	CASRTRGAHGANVLTF	TGTGCCAGCAGGACGCGAGGGGCGCATGGGGCCAACGTCCTGACTTTC
NA	TRBJ2-7	NA	TRBV28	CASSFSWDVSYEQYF	TGTGCCAGCAGTTTCTCGTGGGACGTCAGTTACGAGCAGTACTTC
once	TRBJ2-7	NA	TRBV7-9	CASSFYYEQYF	TGTGCCAGCAGCTTTTACTACGAGCAGTACTTC
NA	TRBJ2-2	NA	TRBV5-1	CASSEAVNTGELFF	TGCGCCAGCAGCGAAGCAGTTAACACCGGGGAGCTGTTTTTT
NA	TRBJ2-7	TRBD1	TRBV28	CASSLLGTAHYEQYF	TGTGCCAGCAGCTTACTAGGGACAGCCCACTACGAGCAGTACTTC
NA	TRBJ1-2	NA	TRBV5-6	CASSPGQGNYGYTF	TGTGCCAGCAGCCCCGGCCAGGGGAACTATGGCTACACCTTC
once	TRBJ2-7	TRBD1	TRBV19	CASRDTRRGREQYF	TGTGCCAGTAGGGACACCCGAAGGGGGCGGGAGCAGTACTTC
NA	TRBJ1-2	NA	TRBV27	CASSFRGLDGYTF	TGTGCCAGCAGTTTTCGGGGGTTAGATGGCTACACCTTC
NA	TRBJ1-2	TRBD1	TRBV6-5	CASSYRQGAPYGYTF	TGTGCCAGCAGTTACAGACAGGGGGCTCCCTATGGCTACACCTTC
NA	TRBJ1-1	TRBD1	TRBV28	CASSLWQGAGSDTEAFF	TGTGCCAGCAGTTTATGGCAGGGGGCCGGGTCTGACACTGAAGCTTTCTTT
NA	TRBJ2-5	NA	TRBV5-1	CATTVDGTQYF	TGCGCCACCACCGTCGATGGGACCCAGTACTTC
NA	TRBJ2-1	TRBD1	TRBV4-3	CASSRDRGGEQFF	TGCGCCAGCAGCCGTGACAGGGGCGGTGAGCAGTTCTTC
NA	TRBJ2-5	TRBD2	TRBV5-1	CASRMGPRGQETQYF	TGCGCCAGCAGGATGGGACCGCGGGGGCAAGAGACCCAGTACTTC
NA	TRBJ1-2	NA	TRBV7-9	CASSLYGVGYTF	TGTGCCAGCAGCTTGTACGGGGTCGGCTACACCTTC
NA	TRBJ1-2	NA	TRBV7-2	CASSPGLRGYYGYTF	TGTGCCAGCAGCCCAGGGTTGCGGGGATACTATGGCTACACCTTC
NA	TRBJ2-1	NA	TRBV5-1	CASSLAGSGPYNEQFF	TGCGCCAGCAGCTTGGCGGGTTCTGGCCCCTACAATGAGCAGTTCTTC
NA	TRBJ2-7	TRBD1	TRBV5-1	CASSPRQGVSYEQYF	TGCGCCAGCAGCCCCCGCCAGGGGGTATCCTACGAGCAGTACTTC
NA	TRBJ1-1	TRBD1	TRBV5-4	CASSKGQTEAFF	TGTGCCAGCAGCAAGGGACAGACTGAAGCTTTCTTT
NA	TRBJ2-7	TRBD1	TRBV16	CASRRAGGTYEQYF	TGTGCCAGCAGAAGGGCAGGGGGTACGTACGAGCAGTACTTC
NA	TRBJ2-1	TRBD2	TRBV18	CASSASGRDNEQFF	TGTGCCAGCTCAGCTAGCGGGAGGGACAATGAGCAGTTCTTC
NA	TRBJ1-2	NA	TRBV28	CASSLEGDYGYTF	TGTGCCAGCAGTTTGGAAGGGGACTATGGCTACACCTTC
NA	TRBJ2-3	TRBD2	TRBV28	CASSSIRTSGSDTQYF	TGTGCCAGCAGTTCGATACGGACTAGCGGGAGTGATACGCAGTATTTT
NA	TRBJ2-3	NA	TRBV28	CASRAGARADTQYF	TGTGCCAGCAGGGCCGGGGCCCGCGCGGATACGCAGTATTTT
NA	TRBJ1-1	NA	TRBV28	CASSPSMNTEAFF	TGTGCCAGCAGCCCCTCCATGAACACTGAAGCTTTCTTT
NA	TRBJ2-7	NA	TRBV15	CATSRPSRDRYEQYF	TGTGCCACCAGCAGACCCTCCCGAGACAGATACGAGCAGTACTTC
NA	TRBJ2-5	NA	TRBV7-2	CASSLSLAAKETQYF	TGTGCCAGCAGCTTATCCCTTGCCGCCAAAGAGACCCAGTACTTC
NA	TRBJ1-5	NA	TRBV19	CASSGGQPQHF	TGTGCCAGTAGTGGGGGTCAGCCCCAGCATTTT
NA	TRBJ2-7	NA	TRBV18	CASSPVPIGSYEQYF	TGTGCCAGCTCACCGGTACCAATTGGGTCCTACGAGCAGTACTTC
NA	TRBJ2-2	NA	TRBV5-1	CASSLEPNPNTGELFF	TGCGCCAGCAGCTTGGAACCCAATCCGAACACCGGGGAGCTGTTTTTT
NA	TRBJ2-7	NA	TRBV7-6	CASRSGTGHEQYF	TGTGCCAGCAGGTCAGGCACCGGGCACGAGCAGTACTTC
NA	TRBJ2-1	TRBD1	TRBV9	CASSVQTGTEQFF	TGTGCCAGCAGCGTTCAGACAGGGACTGAGCAGTTCTTC
NA	TRBJ2-7	TRBD1	TRBV4-3	CASSQEAGTGSYEQYF	TGCGCCAGCAGCCAAGAGGCCGGGACAGGGAGCTACGAGCAGTACTTC
NA	TRBJ1-1	NA	TRBV5-1	CASSPLDPDTEAFF	TGCGCCAGCAGCCCCTTAGACCCAGACACTGAAGCTTTCTTT
NA	TRBJ2-4	TRBD1	TRBV13	CASSLVAGRRRGAKNIQYF	TGTGCCAGCAGCTTAGTAGCTGGACGCCGCAGGGGGGCCAAAAACATTCAGTACTTC
NA	TRBJ2-4	NA	TRBV19	CASSIGRVASAKNIQYF	TGTGCCAGTAGTATAGGGAGAGTGGCATCGGCCAAAAACATTCAGTACTTC
NA	TRBJ1-2	NA	TRBV6-5	CASSYLGELEGYTF	TGTGCCAGCAGTTACTTGGGGGAGTTGGAGGGCTACACCTTC
NA	TRBJ1-1	NA	TRBV9	CASSVAVINTEAFF	TGTGCCAGCAGCGTAGCAGTGATAAACACTGAAGCTTTCTTT
NA	TRBJ2-7	NA	TRBV5-4	CASSLAYAGSYEQYF	TGTGCCAGCAGCTTGGCCTACGCGGGGTCCTACGAGCAGTACTTC
NA	TRBJ2-7	NA	TRBV23-1	CASPKRQTTYEQYF	TGCGCCAGCCCCAAGCGACAGACTACCTACGAGCAGTACTTC
NA	TRBJ1-4	TRBD1	TRBV30	CAWSVRDRGRPEKLFF	TGTGCCTGGAGTGTCCGGGACAGGGGGCGCCCGGAAAAACTGTTTTTT
NA	TRBJ2-1	TRBD2	TRBV7-3	CASSWGGLAGEGEQFF	TGTGCCAGCAGCTGGGGTGGACTAGCGGGAGAAGGTGAGCAGTTCTTC
NA	TRBJ2-7	TRBD1	TRBV6-4	CASSDSTGGPYEQYF	TGTGCCAGCAGTGACTCGACAGGGGGACCCTACGAGCAGTACTTC
NA	TRBJ2-5	NA	TRBV18	CASSPPTGFLATQYF	TGTGCCAGCTCACCACCGACAGGTTTCTTGGCGACCCAGTACTTC
NA	TRBJ2-3	TRBD2	TRBV4-1	CASSQTSRTDTQYF	TGCGCCAGCAGCCAGACTAGCAGGACAGATACGCAGTATTTT
NA	TRBJ1-3	NA	TRBV4-1	CASSQPQTGGNTIYF	TGCGCCAGCAGCCAACCCCAAACAGGGGGAAACACCATATATTTT
NA	TRBJ2-5	NA	TRBV30	CAWSAGWGTRAQETQYF	TGTGCCTGGAGTGCAGGCTGGGGGACAAGGGCACAAGAGACCCAGTACTTC
NA	TRBJ2-1	TRBD2	TRBV7-3	CASSRGGEQFF	TGTGCCAGCTCCCGCGGGGGTGAGCAGTTCTTC
NA	TRBJ2-3	NA	TRBV7-3	CASSPRTNTDTQYF	TGTGCCAGCAGCCCCAGGACTAACACAGATACGCAGTATTTT
NA	TRBJ1-1	NA	TRBV6-1	CASSEAGGNTEAFF	TGTGCCAGCAGTGAAGCGGGGGGGAACACTGAAGCTTTCTTT
NA	TRBJ2-7	NA	TRBV7-9	CASGPGAVGQYF	TGTGCCAGCGGCCCGGGGGCGGTCGGGCAGTACTTC
NA	TRBJ2-7	NA	TRBV5-1	CASSGDGGGWDEQYF	TGCGCCAGCAGCGGCGACGGGGGTGGATGGGACGAGCAGTACTTC
NA	TRBJ2-5	TRBD2	TRBV7-3	CASSLTPGLEETQYF	TGTGCCAGCAGCTTAACTCCCGGACTAGAAGAGACCCAGTACTTC